Below, 21 T cell receptor beta chains from the same sample are listed, as sequenced in a study of T cell repertoires in cytomegalovirus infection. TCRdb redid the calling of the reads with MiXCR, one entry per CDR3 protein. The sample lists a few hundred thousand distinct CDR3 sequences; less than 30% were seen once. The specimen was PBMCs. Receptors originate from a human donor in good health (CMV status not recorded). Some clones in this sample may be carry-over from other donors' samples.

The J gene is TRBJ1-1, the V gene TRBV6-2 or TRBV6-3, with TRBD1 identical over 8 bases. Germline V gene lookup returns CDR1 MNHEY and CDR2 SVGEGT. The CDR3 totals 17 residues. The junction had 11 bases not matched to a gene; V was cut back by 2 bases and J by 3 bases. This chain's CDR3 is CASSYLRTGSLHTEAFF. CDR3 DNA sequence: TGTGCCAGCAGTTACCTCCGGACAGGGTCTCTTCACACTGAAGCTTTCTTT.

This clonotype was picked up a small number of times. The chain links TRBV10-3 to TRBJ1-2; a weak D match, TRBD1 (5 bases). Per germline, CDR1 ENHRY and CDR2 SYGVKD. There are 13 residues in the CDR3. Trimming took 0 bases from V and 5 from J, leaving 7 bases between them. CDR3 coding DNA: TGTGCCATCAGTGAGTCTGGGGGTTATGGCTACACCTTC. Protein: CAISESGGYGYTF.

The chain combines TRBV5-1 with TRBJ1-1; D unclear. The CDR3 is 14 amino acids. V dropped 5 bases and J dropped 2 bases, with 13 bases sitting between them. The V gene's germline CDR1 is SGHRS and CDR2 YFSETQ. The CDR3 spells CASRFRTPNTEAFF. The DNA of the CDR3 is TGCGCCAGCAGATTTCGGACTCCTAACACTGAAGCTTTCTTT.

V is TRBV10-3 and J is TRBJ2-4; D remains ambiguous. Per the germline V gene, CDR1 is ENHRY and CDR2 is SYGVKD. There are 17 residues in the CDR3. Trimming cost V 2 bases and J 0 bases, with 14 bases left between them. Written as DNA, the CDR3 is TGTGCCATCAGTGAGCGCCTCAGTACCCTAGCCAAAAACATTCAGTACTTC. Protein: CAISERLSTLAKNIQYF.

This clonotype was seen just once. The chain couples TRBV2 to TRBJ2-7; no clear D gene. V shed 6 bases and J shed 5 bases, with 8 bases lying between them. Germline CDR1 SNHLY, CDR2 FYNNEI. The CDR3 is 11 residues long. CDR3 nucleotides: TGTGCCAGCAGCGCTATCCACGAGCAGTACTTC. Protein: CASSAIHEQYF.

This clonotype has more than one count but fewer than ten. The chain joins TRBV28 to TRBJ2-7; TRBD2 matches at 10 bases. The CDR3 is 14 amino acids. CDR1 and CDR2 from the germline V gene are MDHEN and SYDVKM. The V segment lost 10 bases and the J segment 4 bases; nucleotides outside the gene matches: 10. DNA for the CDR3: TGTGCCACCATAGCGGGAGGAAACATTTACGAGCAGTACGTC. Protein product: CATIAGGNIYEQYV.

This clonotype was seen repeatedly, ten times or more. The chain uses TRBV7-2 and TRBJ2-3; TRBD2 matches 7 bases. J was trimmed by 0 bases and V by 5 bases; bases with no gene match: 14. Germline-derived CDR1 and CDR2 are SGHTA and FQGNSA. This CDR3 region has 18 residues. Written as DNA, the CDR3 is TGTGCCAGCAGCCCCTCCGGCATCCCGGGACTAAGCACAGATACGCAGTATTTT. It specifies CASSPSGIPGLSTDTQYF.

This clonotype was seen many times. J is TRBJ2-5 and V is TRBV28; D remains ambiguous. Germline V CDR1 and CDR2: MDHEN, SYDVKM. This CDR3 has 12 amino acids. With 7 bases removed from V and 5 bases from J, the gap between germline ends came to 11 bases. CDR3 bases: TGTGCCAGCAACAAAGTCTGGGAGACCCAGTACTTC. Translated, it gives CASNKVWETQYF.

About this clonotype itself: This may be a read error: a much more frequent sequence differs by one nucleotide. The chain is built from TRBV7-2 and TRBJ1-2, with 8 bases lining up with TRBD1. The CDR3 is made up of 13 amino acids. In germline, CDR1 is SGHTA, CDR2 FQGNSA. Written as DNA, the CDR3 is TGTGCCAACAGCCCGACAGGGGATGGTGGCTACACCTTC. This translates into CANSPTGDGGYTF.

This clonotype was seen only a few times. The CDR3 spells CASSQSGSTERTDTQYF. As DNA, the CDR3 is TGCGCCAGCAGTCAATCGGGATCTACGGAGCGCACAGATACGCAGTATTTT. The J gene is TRBJ2-3, the V gene TRBV23-1; D is undetermined. TRBV23-1 is filed as an ORF, its function uncertain. Trimming shortened V by 0 bases and J by 1 base, and 14 bases separated the two germline ends. The CDR3 consists of 17 residues.

The V gene is TRBV28, the J gene TRBJ2-1; perhaps TRBD2 as D (6 bases). With 0 bases removed from V and 5 bases from J, the gap between germline ends came to 11 bases. Germline V CDR1 and CDR2: MDHEN, SYDVKM. The CDR3 contains 15 residues. The CDR3 DNA sequence: TGTGCCAGCAGTTTATGGATGGAGGGGAACAATGAGCAGTTCTTC. Translating it yields CASSLWMEGNNEQFF.

This clonotype was observed a few times. The chain employs TRBV7-8 and TRBJ1-1, with 8 bases that match TRBD1. Trimming took 5 bases from V and 8 from J; bases not matched to a gene: 13. Germline assignment: CDR1 SGHVS and CDR2 FQNEAQ. The CDR3 contains 15 residues. The CDR3: CASSAQLQGANEAFF. CDR3 DNA sequence: TGTGCCAGCAGCGCACAGTTGCAGGGGGCGAACGAAGCTTTCTTT.

V usage is TRBV11-1 and J usage is TRBJ2-1, with TRBD1 matching 8 bases. CDR1 and CDR2 (germline): SGHAT, FQDESV (reference sequence). The CDR3 totals 13 residues. J gave up 8 bases and V 3 bases, and 3 bases lay outside the gene matches. CDR3 DNA sequence: TGTGCCAGCAGCTTGAACAGGGGGGATGAGCAGTTCTTC. Translating it yields CASSLNRGDEQFF.

This clonotype showed up just a few times. V is TRBV6-5 and J is TRBJ1-1; TRBD1 matches at 10 bases. Trimming at V came to 0 bases and at J to 4 bases, leaving 2 bases not matched to a gene. CDR1 is MNHEY and CDR2 is SVGAGI in the germline V gene. The CDR3 covers 15 residues. CDR3 residues: CASSYSGQGTTEAFF. Written as DNA, the CDR3 is TGTGCCAGCAGTTACTCGGGACAGGGGACCACTGAAGCTTTCTTT.

This clonotype was seen only a few times. V and J are TRBV27 and TRBJ2-6; 8 bases fit TRBD2. Trimming removed 2 bases from V and 0 bases from J; junction bases left unmatched: 6. Germline V gene lookup returns CDR1 MNHEY and CDR2 SMNVEV (reference sequence). The CDR3 runs 18 residues. This chain's CDR3 is CASSLRTSQSSGANVLTF. The CDR3 region has the DNA TGTGCCAGCAGTTTAAGGACTAGCCAAAGCTCTGGGGCCAACGTCCTGACTTTC.

The chain uses TRBV27 and TRBJ1-3; D is ambiguous. Per germline, CDR1 MNHEY and CDR2 SMNVEV (reference sequence). V was trimmed by 3 bases and J by 0 bases, leaving 9 bases between them. This CDR3 spans 15 amino acids. CDR3 sequence (DNA): TGTGCCAGCAGTTTGCGGCTTTTCTCTGGAAACACCATATATTTT. It encodes CASSLRLFSGNTIYF.

This clonotype appeared a few times. The chain is built from TRBV28 and TRBJ2-7, with D tentatively TRBD2 (6 bases). The CDR3 has 15 amino acids. V was cut by 5 bases and J by 4 bases, with 18 bases left in between. The germline V gene has CDR1 MDHEN and CDR2 SYDVKM. This CDR3 reads CASSPGRTHSYEQYF. CDR3 nucleotides: TGTGCCAGCAGTCCGGGGAGGACTCATTCTTACGAGCAGTACTTC.

The table lists this clonotype with many counts. This sequence joins TRBV7-8 and TRBJ1-5; D ambiguous. The CDR3 has 14 amino acids. V was pared by 0 bases and J by 9 bases, with 12 bases between. Germline V lookup: CDR1 SGHVS, CDR2 FQNEAQ. The CDR3 loop is CASSLATGIRPQHF. CDR3 bases: TGTGCCAGCAGCTTAGCTACGGGGATCAGGCCCCAGCATTTT.

The chain joins TRBV14 to TRBJ2-1, with no clear D. The CDR3 runs to 12 residues. Deletions cut 4 bases from V and 12 bases from J, with 13 bases between. Looked up from germline, CDR1 is SGHDN and CDR2 is FVKESK. CDR3 protein: CASSPTLIGQFF. CDR3 coding DNA: TGTGCCAGCAGCCCGACTCTGATTGGGCAGTTCTTC.

This clonotype came up a few times. The CDR3 sequence: CASRVSGTGELFF. CDR3 coding DNA: TGTGCCAGTAGAGTCAGCGGAACCGGGGAGCTGTTTTTT. The chain couples TRBV19 to TRBJ2-2; perhaps TRBD2 as D (5 bases). Trimming pared 6 bases from V and 5 bases from J, leaving 10 bases between. This CDR3 contains 13 residues. Germline-derived CDR1 and CDR2 are LNHDA and SQIVND (reference sequence).

The CDR3 nucleotides read TGTGCCAGCAGCCTGGGACAGGGAGGGCACACTGAAGCTTTCTTT. Translating gives CASSLGQGGHTEAFF. This chain joins TRBV14 and TRBJ1-1, with 9 bases that match TRBD1. The length of the CDR3 is 15 residues. V lost 4 bases, J lost 3 bases, and 6 bases stayed unmatched. CDR1 is SGHDN, CDR2 FVKESK, per germline.